Here is one TCR beta chain with its context. Its target is unknown. The length of the CDR3 is 15 residues. The V gene's germline CDR1 is SGHRS and CDR2 YFSETQ. With 0 bases removed from V and 2 bases from J, the gap between germline ends came to 9 bases. This specimen comes from a study of neoadjuvant nivolumab and ipilimumab in lung cancer. Across the whole study: The combination arm added day-1 ipilimumab 1 mg/kg to nivolumab 3 mg/kg on days 1, 15, 29. Study results and caveats: Resected tumors had greater TCR richness and clonality than uninvolved lung. A small number of samples were TCR sequenced. Only two of four nivolumab-treated tumors gained richness and clonality by surgery.

This table comes from immunoSEQ multiplex PCR, and its TCRdb copy is limited to in-frame clones, with some not included. The data show about 25,000 clones, with roughly four fifths seen just once and more than 6.5% held by the top ten. The sequence came from an adult with non-small cell lung cancer. The chain has TRBV5-1 and TRBJ1-5; the D gene is possibly TRBD1 (5 bases). Sequenced here: tumor tissue, sampled after neoadjuvant nivolumab, alone or with ipilimumab, at or shortly before surgery. The CDR3 DNA follows: TGCGCCAGCAGCTTGGAAGGGGCGGGCAATCAGCCCCAGCATTTT. It specifies CASSLEGAGNQPQHF.